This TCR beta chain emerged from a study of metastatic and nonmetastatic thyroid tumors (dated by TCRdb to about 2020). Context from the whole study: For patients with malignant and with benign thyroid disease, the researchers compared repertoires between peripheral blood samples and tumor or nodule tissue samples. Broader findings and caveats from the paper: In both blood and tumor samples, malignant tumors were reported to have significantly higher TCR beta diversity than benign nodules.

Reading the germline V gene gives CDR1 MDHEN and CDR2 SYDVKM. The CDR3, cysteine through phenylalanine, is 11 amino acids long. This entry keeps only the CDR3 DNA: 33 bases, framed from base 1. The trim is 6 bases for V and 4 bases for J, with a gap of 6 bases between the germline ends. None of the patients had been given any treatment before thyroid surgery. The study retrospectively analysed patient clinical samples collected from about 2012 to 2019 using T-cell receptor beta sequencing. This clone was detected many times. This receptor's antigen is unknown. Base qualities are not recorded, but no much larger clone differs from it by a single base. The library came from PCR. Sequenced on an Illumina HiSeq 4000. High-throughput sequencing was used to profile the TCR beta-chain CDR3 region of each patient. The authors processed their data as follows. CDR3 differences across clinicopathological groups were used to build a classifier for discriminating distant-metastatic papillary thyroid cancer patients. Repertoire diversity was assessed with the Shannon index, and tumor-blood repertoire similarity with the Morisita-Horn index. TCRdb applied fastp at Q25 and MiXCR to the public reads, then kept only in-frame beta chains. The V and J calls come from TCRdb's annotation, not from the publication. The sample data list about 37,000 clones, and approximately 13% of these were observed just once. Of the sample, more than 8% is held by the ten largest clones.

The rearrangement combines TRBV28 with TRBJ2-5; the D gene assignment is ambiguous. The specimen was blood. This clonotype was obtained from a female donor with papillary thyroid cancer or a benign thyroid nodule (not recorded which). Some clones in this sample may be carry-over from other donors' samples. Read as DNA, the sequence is TGTGCCAGCAGGCTCACAGAGACCCAGTACTTC. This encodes CASRLTETQYF.